Listed here are 19 T cell receptor beta chains from one sample, sequenced in a study of T-cell memory formation after mild COVID-19. One entry per CDR3 protein results from TCRdb running MiXCR on the 5' RACE reads. The sample gives about 470,000 distinct CDR3 sequences, 20% to 30% of which show up once; 9.5% to 15% is in the top ten. Source material: PBMCs or a T cell subset sorted from them (not recorded which). The receptors here all came from an adult woman who had mild COVID-19 (a few samples of this study predate the infection). Cell type and time point are not known.

This clonotype has only a few counts. The gene calls are TRBV10-3 and TRBJ2-2; D uncertain. Germline V gene data show CDR1 as ENHRY and CDR2 as SYGVKD. Trimming removed 5 bases at V and 0 bases at J, with 10 bases between. This CDR3 spans 15 amino acids. CDR3 sequence reads: CAISSWVPNTGELFF. DNA of the CDR3: TGTGCCATCAGTTCCTGGGTTCCGAACACCGGGGAGCTGTTTTTT.

This clonotype was detected a few times. The chain has TRBV6-5 and TRBJ2-7; 7 bases are a match to TRBD1. The CDR3 loop spans 16 amino acids. V shed 5 bases, J shed 2 bases, and the junction held 12 bases outside the gene matches. In germline, CDR1 is MNHEY, CDR2 SVGAGI. CDR3 protein: CASSPQGTSLPYEQYF. Here the CDR3 DNA reads TGTGCCAGCAGTCCACAGGGGACATCCCTACCCTACGAGCAGTACTTC.

The rearrangement links TRBV7-9 to TRBJ2-2, with 9 bases identical to TRBD2. CDR1 is SEHNR and CDR2 is FQNEAQ in the germline V gene (reference sequence). The ends lost 2 bases at V and 3 bases at J; junction bases unmatched: 4. CDR3 length equals 16 residues. CDR3 DNA sequence: TGTGCCAGCAGCTTACCGACTAGCGGAGACACCGGGGAGCTGTTTTTT. Translating it yields CASSLPTSGDTGELFF. Complete variable domain (other parts from reference TRBV7-9 and TRBJ2-2): DTGVSQNPRHKITKRGQNVTFRCDPISEHNRLYWYRQTLGQGPEFLTYFQNEAQLEKSRLLSDRFSAERPKGSFSTLEIQRTEQGDSAMYLCASSLPTSGDTGELFFGEGSRLTVL.

The gene calls are TRBV6-5 and TRBJ1-2, with TRBD1 as a possible D gene (6 bases). V was cut by 7 bases and J by 2 bases, with 14 bases left in between. The germline gives CDR1 MNHEY, CDR2 SVGAGI. This CDR3 is 14 amino acids long. Here the CDR3 DNA reads TGTGCCAGCATCGACAGGAAGGGGAACTATGGCTACACCTTC. Translating gives CASIDRKGNYGYTF.

This clonotype was counted only a few times. The J gene is TRBJ1-2, the V gene TRBV12-3 or TRBV12-4, with D perhaps TRBD1 (6 bases). The CDR3 consists of 13 residues. V gave up 8 bases and J gave up 3 bases, with 13 bases separating them. Written as DNA, the CDR3 is TGTGCCAGCGGGAGACAGGTTCACTATGGCTACACCTTC. Translated, it gives CASGRQVHYGYTF.

V is TRBV7-9 and J is TRBJ2-7; 8 bases align to TRBD1. The CDR3 totals 11 residues. With 8 bases clipped from V and 4 bases from J, the junction kept 1 base outside the gene matches. Per germline, CDR1 SEHNR and CDR2 FQNEAQ (reference sequence). CDR3 in amino acids: CASGTGYEQYF. DNA of the CDR3: TGTGCCAGCGGGACAGGTTACGAGCAGTACTTC.

This sequence joins TRBV29-1 and TRBJ1-1; D remains ambiguous. Deletions cut 6 bases from V and 6 bases from J, with 8 bases between. This CDR3 is 10 amino acids long. The germline gives CDR1 SQVTM, CDR2 ANQGSEA. CDR3 residues: CSVGRAEAFF. The CDR3 coding sequence is TGCAGCGTCGGGAGGGCTGAAGCTTTCTTT.

The chain links TRBV3-1 to TRBJ1-2; D might be TRBD1 (6 bases). The V end was cut by 1 base, the J end by 2 bases, with 14 bases between. Germline CDR1 is LGHDT and CDR2 is YNNKEL (reference sequence). This CDR3 has 16 residues. CDR3 DNA sequence: TGTGCCAGCAGCCAAGGGGCAGGGGTGCGAAACTATGGCTACACCTTC. It encodes CASSQGAGVRNYGYTF.

The chain recombines TRBV14 with TRBJ2-7; 8 positions match TRBD1. With V trimmed by 4 bases and J by 2 bases, 7 bases remained unmatched. Germline CDR1 is SGHDN and CDR2 is FVKESK. The CDR3 contains 15 residues. The CDR3 is CASSPWGTGTYEQYF. DNA for the CDR3: TGTGCCAGCAGCCCCTGGGGGACAGGAACCTACGAGCAGTACTTC.

This clonotype came up a few times. The rearrangement uses TRBV24-1 and TRBJ1-2; TRBD1 might be the D (5 bases). Trimming cost V 3 bases and J 8 bases, with 12 bases left between them. Germline loops: CDR1 KGHDR, CDR2 SFDVKD. This CDR3 spans 13 amino acids. DNA of the CDR3: TGTGCCACCAGTGATGGAGGGACTGACGGCTACACCTTC. It encodes CATSDGGTDGYTF.

There are a few counts of this clonotype. The CDR3 DNA reads TGCGCCAGCAGCGGCCCGGGACACCGAGAGCAGTTCTTC. Translation: CASSGPGHREQFF. The chain links TRBV5-1 to TRBJ2-1; D is perhaps TRBD1 (6 bases). The V gene's germline CDR1 is SGHRS and CDR2 YFSETQ. V was shortened by 4 bases and J by 10 bases, with 15 bases between the two germline ends. This CDR3 comprises 13 residues.

The J gene is TRBJ2-7, the V gene TRBV19; 8 nucleotides agree with TRBD1. Germline trimming cut 7 bases from V and 2 bases from J; bases unmatched to any gene: 13. The CDR3 totals 16 residues. CDR1 is LNHDA and CDR2 is SQIVND in the germline V gene (reference sequence). The CDR3 bases are TGTGCCAGTACACCTGGAGGACAGGGATGGGCCTACGAGCAGTACTTC. This sequence encodes CASTPGGQGWAYEQYF.

The chain is built from TRBV12-3 or TRBV12-4 and TRBJ2-6; D is unclear. Between the trimmed V and J ends, which lost 6 bases and 1 base, there was a span of 13 bases. This CDR3 has 16 amino acids. As DNA, the CDR3 is TGTGCCAGCAGCTACCTGCGGCCATCTGGGGCCAACGTCCTGACTTTC. Protein: CASSYLRPSGANVLTF.

This clonotype was seen once. This sequence joins TRBV30 and TRBJ1-6; D is uncertain. CDR1 and CDR2 from the germline V gene are GTSNPN and SVGIG (reference sequence). The CDR3 covers 13 residues. Trimming pared 4 bases from V and 7 bases from J, leaving 11 bases between. The CDR3 coding sequence is TGTGCCTGGACCCGGGAGGTGAATTCACCCCTCCACTTT. Protein: CAWTREVNSPLHF.

The V and J genes are TRBV5-1 and TRBJ2-4, with 12 bases aligning to TRBD2. V gave up 0 bases and J gave up 0 bases; unmatched junction bases: 7. The germline V gene has CDR1 SGHRS and CDR2 YFSETQ. The CDR3 runs 19 residues. The chain's CDR3 is CASSLVWTSGVIAKNIQYF. The CDR3 DNA sequence: TGCGCCAGCAGCTTGGTGTGGACTAGCGGGGTTATAGCCAAAAACATTCAGTACTTC.

The sample holds a few counts of this clonotype. V and J are TRBV7-3 and TRBJ2-5; 10 nucleotides match TRBD1. Germline assignment: CDR1 SGHTA and CDR2 FQGTGA. V lost 5 bases to trimming and J lost 5 bases; unmatched junction nucleotides: 5. This CDR3 contains 14 residues. CDR3 region: CASSGQGDPETQYF. In DNA, the CDR3 is TGTGCCAGCAGCGGACAGGGGGATCCGGAGACCCAGTACTTC.

In its sample, this clonotype was seen many times. V is TRBV7-2 and J is TRBJ2-7, with 8 positions matching TRBD1. Germline assignment: CDR1 SGHTA and CDR2 FQGNSA. CDR3 length: 16 residues. Unmatched junction bases numbered 13, after V lost 6 bases and J lost 3 bases. CDR3 nucleotides: TGTGCCAGCAGACGACAGACAGGGGAGCTTGGCTACGAGCAGTACTTC. Translation: CASRRQTGELGYEQYF. Full variable domain (missing parts from reference TRBV7-2 and TRBJ2-7): GAGVSQSPSNKVTEKGKDVELRCDPISGHTALYWYRQSLGQGLEFLIYFQGNSAPDKSGLPSDRFSAERTGGSVSTLTIQRTQQEDSAVYLCASRRQTGELGYEQYFGPGTRLTVT.

This sequence joins TRBV7-2 and TRBJ2-1, with TRBD2 as a possible D gene (5 bases). The germline V and J ends were trimmed by 1 base and 3 bases, with 13 bases remaining between them. CDR3 size: 16 residues. Germline CDR1 is SGHTA and CDR2 is FQGNSA. DNA for the CDR3: TGTGCCAGCAGCTTAGTGGTGGGAGTGGGCTACAATGAGCAGTTCTTC. Translated: CASSLVVGVGYNEQFF.

This clonotype was seen a few times. The rearrangement joins TRBV20-1 to TRBJ1-2, with 10 bases fitting TRBD1. The V and J ends lost 1 base and 1 base, in that order; junction bases with no gene match: 6. Per germline, CDR1 DFQATT and CDR2 SNEGSKA (reference sequence). This CDR3 has 16 residues. CDR3 nucleotides: TGCAGTGCTAGAGGGGGGGACAGGGGCCTTAACTATGGCTACACCTTC. Amino acids: CSARGGDRGLNYGYTF.